This T cell receptor (beta chain) originates from a study of CD8+ T cells in alopecia areata. CDR3 size: 14 residues. The V and J ends lost 2 bases and 7 bases respectively, with 11 bases between them. Germline values: CDR1 MNHEY, CDR2 SVGAGI. The study, taken as a whole, reports: Clonality exceeded that of normal scalp in lesional scalp, most notably in alopecia totalis/universalis. Possibly as an HLA-related effect, TCR sharing across patients appeared less clear than in mice.

Sorted populations comprised CD4+ and CD8+ T cells obtained from PBMCs. TCR sequencing used cDNA made by reverse transcription of extracted RNA. The protocol was immunoSEQ multiplex PCR, while the TCRdb copy is restricted to in-frame clones and leaves out a portion. The repertoire holds 95,000 to 110,000 clones, with roughly half as singletons. As concerns this clone: Its antigen is unidentified.

This TCR was sampled from a human donor in good health. This chain uses TRBV6-5 with TRBJ1-4; D is ambiguous. Sequencing was performed on CD4+ T cells sorted from blood. The CDR3 DNA reads as TGTGCCAGCAGTTACGAGGTGGGCTTTGAAAAACTGTTTTTT. This translates into CASSYEVGFEKLFF.